The clone carrying this T cell receptor beta chain was counted a single time. Antigen unknown. The sample comes from a study of T cell responses to AZD1222 COVID-19 vaccine. Findings and caveats of the study: Clonal diversity may have been underestimated, and the donors were mostly white British, with more females than males.

The assay was immunoSEQ multiplex PCR, and TCRdb's table has in-frame clones only and misses some. The table records some 200,000 clones, under 95% of them present only once. The TCR sequence derives from an adult in good health. The starting material was peripheral blood, obtained on day 0 of MenACWY control vaccination.

CDR3 bases: TGTGCCAGCAGTCTAACACTTACAACTAATGAAAAACTGTTTTTT. Residues: CASSLTLTTNEKLFF. The chain combines TRBV27 with TRBJ1-4; unclear D gene. V shed 5 bases and J shed 0 bases, with 10 bases lying between them. This CDR3 comprises 15 residues. Germline V lookup: CDR1 MNHEY, CDR2 SMNVEV (reference sequence).